This T cell receptor (beta chain) appears in the sequencing data of a study of cytomegalovirus exposure and HLA in healthy donors. Study-level findings and limits: Across donors, sequencing depth was assumed by presence/absence analyses to be roughly uniform. Available immune exposure information covered CMV serostatus only.

Turning to this clone: Its antigen is currently unknown.

V lost 6 bases to trimming and J lost 2 bases, with 14 bases between them. Germline lookup yields CDR1 MNHEY and CDR2 SVGAGI. CDR3 length: 15 residues. PCR primers comprised 60 Vbeta and 13 Jbeta primers. The data were produced by immunoSEQ multiplex PCR, yet TCRdb's version contains in-frame clones alone and is incomplete. This table holds roughly 130,000 clones, approximately 86% found once. J is TRBJ2-1 and V is TRBV6-5; a possible D gene is TRBD1 (5 bases). This receptor was obtained from a woman in her forties in good health and CMV-seronegative. The sequenced material came from PBMCs. The CDR3 DNA reads TGTGCCAGCAGCAAGTCCCGACAGCCCTACAATGAGCAGTTCTTC. Amino acids: CASSKSRQPYNEQFF.